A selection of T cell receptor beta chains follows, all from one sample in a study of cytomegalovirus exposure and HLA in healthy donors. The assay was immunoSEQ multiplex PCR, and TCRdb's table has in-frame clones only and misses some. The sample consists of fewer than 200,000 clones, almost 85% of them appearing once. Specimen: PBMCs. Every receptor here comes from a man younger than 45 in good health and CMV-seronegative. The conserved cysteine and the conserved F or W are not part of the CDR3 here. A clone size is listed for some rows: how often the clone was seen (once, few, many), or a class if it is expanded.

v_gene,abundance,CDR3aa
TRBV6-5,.,ASREPGAYNSPLH
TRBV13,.,ASSFLRGTGMNYEQY
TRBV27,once,ASSLSSTGGYEQY
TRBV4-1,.,ASSQDRGVTEAF
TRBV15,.,ATSGAGISGNTIY
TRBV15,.,ATSSLLLSGGEKLF
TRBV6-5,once,ASSLQRQVNEKLF
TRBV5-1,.,ASSLAVGAFKVANEKLF
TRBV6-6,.,ASSPGVNTEAF
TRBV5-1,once,ASSLDFRGTDTQY
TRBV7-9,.,ASSWTGGLTEAF
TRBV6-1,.,ASSEETGGPIIGQPQH
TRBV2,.,ASSGQGMGGELF
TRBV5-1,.,ASSLGSSGFGEKLF
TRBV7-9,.,ASSSTGASQPQH
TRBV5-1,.,ASSLRLAEKSYEQY
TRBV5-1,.,ASSFARQGPREQY
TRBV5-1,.,ASSPRTSGGSYNEQF
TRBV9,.,ASSVEGTAYQPQH
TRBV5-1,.,ASISYPGTQETQY
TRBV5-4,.,ASTLCQLAGGLVAKNIQY
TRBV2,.,ASSVGGQETQY